The source of this T cell receptor beta chain is a study of vaccination effects on CD4 cells after COVID-19. In the study overall: The second dose preceded post-vaccine samples by a median of 72 days.

Germline lookup yields CDR1 KGHSH and CDR2 LQKENI. The V and J ends lost 6 bases and 4 bases, in that order; junction bases with no gene match: 3. This CDR3 is built from 13 residues. Before sequencing took place, the ViraFEST assay used viral peptide pools to expand antigen-specific CD4+ T cells. Cultured cells yielded isolated CD4+ T cells after 10 days. All participants had two doses of either the BNT162b2 or mRNA-1273 vaccine. PBMC cultures contained 1.5 million to 2 million cells per well, roughly 10 IU/ml IL-2 and 10 ug/ml peptides. Whole-study findings and limits: Vaccine-induced clones in healthy vaccinees cross-reacted with common cold coronaviruses in only 1 of 255 cases. At late timepoints after vaccination, vaccine- and infection-induced clones shrank markedly.

Sequencing was performed with immunoSEQ multiplex PCR; in TCRdb, only in-frame clones are kept and a portion is missing. The data hold 55,000 to 70,000 clones, with roughly 79% observed a single time. On this clone: Its antigen remains unknown.

Material: CD4+ T cells from PBMCs cultured with HCoV-OC43 spike peptides, obtained after COVID-19 vaccination. Subset specified: HCoV-OC43 spike overlapping peptide pool stimulation. The clonotype was recovered from a human donor who received a COVID-19 vaccine. The V gene is TRBV18, the J gene TRBJ2-5; 9 positions match TRBD1. As DNA, the CDR3 is TGTGCCAGCTCGGGACAGGGCGGAGAGACCCAGTACTTC. It specifies CASSGQGGETQYF. Full variable domain (outside the CDR3, taken from reference TRBV18 and TRBJ2-5): NAGVMQNPRHLVRRRGQEARLRCSPMKGHSHVYWYRQLPEEGLKFMVYLQKENIIDESGMPKERFSAEFPKEGPSILRIQQVVRGDSAAYFCASSGQGGETQYFGPGTRLLVL.